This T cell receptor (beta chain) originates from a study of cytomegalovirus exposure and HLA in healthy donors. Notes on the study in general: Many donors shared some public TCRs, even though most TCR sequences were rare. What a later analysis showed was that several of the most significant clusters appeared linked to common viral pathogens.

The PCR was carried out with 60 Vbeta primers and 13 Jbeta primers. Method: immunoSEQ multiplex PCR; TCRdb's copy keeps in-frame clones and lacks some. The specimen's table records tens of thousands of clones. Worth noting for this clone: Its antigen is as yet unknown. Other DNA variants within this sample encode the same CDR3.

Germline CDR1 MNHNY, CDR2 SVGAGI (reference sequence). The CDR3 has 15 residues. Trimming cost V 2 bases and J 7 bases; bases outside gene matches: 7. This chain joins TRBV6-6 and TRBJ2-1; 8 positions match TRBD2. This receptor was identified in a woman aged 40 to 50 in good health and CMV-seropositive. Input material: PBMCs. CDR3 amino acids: CASSYRVAGRNEQFF. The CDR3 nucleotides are TGTGCCAGCAGTTACCGGGTAGCGGGGAGGAATGAGCAGTTCTTC.